The rows below give T cell receptor beta chains drawn from one sample of a study of blood T cell repertoires in COVID-19. The method was immunoSEQ multiplex PCR; TCRdb's version includes in-frame clones alone and lacks a portion of them. The data show a few hundred thousand clones, 85% seen once. Material for sequencing was PBMCs or T cells enriched from blood (not recorded which). The receptors stem from a man aged 35 to 55 who had recovered from COVID-19. The CDR3 runs from the conserved cysteine through the conserved F or W. The D gene is left open where the match is weak. A row's size may be missing; if present it is once, few, many or a size class.

clone size: NA
D gene: NA
V gene: TRBV30
J gene: TRBJ1-6
CDR3 DNA: TGTGCCTGGAGGGACAGACCCTCCTATAATTCACCCCTCCACTTT
CDR3 protein: CAWRDRPSYNSPLHF

clone size: NA
D gene: TRBD1
V gene: TRBV18
J gene: TRBJ1-1
CDR3 DNA: TGTGCCAGCTCACAGGAACAGGGGCGGAACACTGAAGCTTTCTTT
CDR3 protein: CASSQEQGRNTEAFF

clone size: NA
D gene: NA
V gene: TRBV15
J gene: TRBJ2-7
CDR3 DNA: TGTGCCACCAGTCCTGTCTATTCTACCGAGCAGTACTTC
CDR3 protein: CATSPVYSTEQYF

clone size: NA
D gene: TRBD1
V gene: TRBV5-6
J gene: TRBJ1-2
CDR3 DNA: TGTGCCAGCAGCTTGTTACAGGGGATCTATGGCTACACCTTC
CDR3 protein: CASSLLQGIYGYTF

clone size: NA
D gene: NA
V gene: TRBV5-6
J gene: TRBJ1-5
CDR3 DNA: TGTGCCAGCAGCTACTACCGAGGGACAAGGGGCCAGCCCCAGCATTTT
CDR3 protein: CASSYYRGTRGQPQHF

clone size: NA
D gene: NA
V gene: TRBV4-1
J gene: TRBJ2-7
CDR3 DNA: TGCGCCAGCAGTAGGGCGGGCTCCTACGAGCAGTACTTC
CDR3 protein: CASSRAGSYEQYF

clone size: once
D gene: NA
V gene: TRBV6-5
J gene: TRBJ1-5
CDR3 DNA: TGTGCCAGCAGCTCGATGACAGATCAGCCCCAGCATTTT
CDR3 protein: CASSSMTDQPQHF

clone size: NA
D gene: TRBD2
V gene: TRBV5-4
J gene: TRBJ2-5
CDR3 DNA: TGTGCCAGCAGCTTGGCCGCTAGCGGGAGCCCGACCCAGTACTTC
CDR3 protein: CASSLAASGSPTQYF

clone size: NA
D gene: NA
V gene: TRBV2
J gene: TRBJ1-5
CDR3 DNA: TGTGCCAGCAGAGGGTTGTTGGGGAGGGGCAATCAGCCCCAGCATTTT
CDR3 protein: CASRGLLGRGNQPQHF

clone size: few
D gene: NA
V gene: TRBV11-2
J gene: TRBJ1-2
CDR3 DNA: TGTGCCAGCAGCTCCCAGACGGACGGGGGGGGCTATGGCTACACCTTC
CDR3 protein: CASSSQTDGGGYGYTF

clone size: NA
D gene: NA
V gene: TRBV27
J gene: TRBJ1-6
CDR3 DNA: TGTGCCAGCACCTTTACTCGGTCACAGGGCGTTTCACCCCTCCACTTT
CDR3 protein: CASTFTRSQGVSPLHF

clone size: NA
D gene: TRBD2
V gene: TRBV11-2
J gene: TRBJ2-7
CDR3 DNA: TGTGCCAGCAGCTTGGGACTACCCATCTACGAGCAGTACTTC
CDR3 protein: CASSLGLPIYEQYF

clone size: once
D gene: NA
V gene: TRBV3-1/TRBV3-2
J gene: TRBJ1-2
CDR3 DNA: TGTGCCAGCAGCCTCAACAGGGATGGCTACACCTTC
CDR3 protein: CASSLNRDGYTF

clone size: few
D gene: TRBD2
V gene: TRBV19
J gene: TRBJ2-1
CDR3 DNA: TGTGCCAGTAGTATAAGTACTAGCGGGATCAATGAGCAGTTCTTC
CDR3 protein: CASSISTSGINEQFF

clone size: NA
D gene: NA
V gene: TRBV6-5
J gene: TRBJ1-1
CDR3 DNA: TGTGCCAGCAGACAGGGGAACACTGAAGCTTTCTTT
CDR3 protein: CASRQGNTEAFF

clone size: NA
D gene: NA
V gene: TRBV30
J gene: TRBJ1-6
CDR3 DNA: TGTGCCTGGATGGAGCTGGATAATTCACCCCTCCACTTT
CDR3 protein: CAWMELDNSPLHF

clone size: NA
D gene: NA
V gene: TRBV28
J gene: TRBJ1-2
CDR3 DNA: TGTGCCAGCCAGGGGAATTGGGACTATGGCTACACCTTC
CDR3 protein: CASQGNWDYGYTF

clone size: NA
D gene: NA
V gene: TRBV9
J gene: TRBJ1-2
CDR3 DNA: TGTGCCAGCAGCCTAACAGGGAATACAGGCTACACCTTC
CDR3 protein: CASSLTGNTGYTF

clone size: NA
D gene: TRBD2
V gene: TRBV10-3
J gene: TRBJ2-2
CDR3 DNA: TGTGCCATCAGTGAGTCTGCCAGCGGGGTTAACACCGGGGAGCTGTTTTTT
CDR3 protein: CAISESASGVNTGELFF

clone size: NA
D gene: NA
V gene: TRBV30
J gene: TRBJ1-4
CDR3 DNA: TGTGCCTGGTCGGGTGGGGGGATCGGCGAAAAACTGTTTTTT
CDR3 protein: CAWSGGGIGEKLFF

clone size: NA
D gene: TRBD2
V gene: TRBV5-1
J gene: TRBJ2-7
CDR3 DNA: TGCGCCAGCAGCTTGGCTAGCGGGAGTACTTACGAGCAGTACTTC
CDR3 protein: CASSLASGSTYEQYF

clone size: NA
D gene: NA
V gene: TRBV21-1
J gene: TRBJ2-4
CDR3 DNA: TGTGCCAGCAGCAAAGCGCGGGCTACCCGAAACATTCAGTACTTC
CDR3 protein: CASSKARATRNIQYF